This TCR beta chain was sequenced during a study of PD-1 blockade in mismatch repair-deficient tumors. Broader study findings: After pembrolizumab, tumor-resident clones rose rapidly, then generally contracted before radiologic responses.

PCR or immunohistochemistry showed mismatch repair deficiency in every enrolled patient. A few pembrolizumab responders had their TCRs sequenced. Sequencing used immunoSEQ multiplex PCR; TCRdb keeps in-frame clones, though not all of them. The repertoire holds 65,000 to 80,000 clones, around 73% seen once, with approximately 5% in the top ten. The ends were cut back, 4 bases at V and 13 bases at J, with 19 bases in the middle. Germline lookup yields CDR1 ENHRY and CDR2 SYGVKD. The CDR3 covers 14 residues. With regard to this clone: No antigen is known for it.

This receptor was identified in an adult with mismatch repair-deficient cancer. This sample comprised peripheral blood, obtained 2 weeks after starting pembrolizumab. This rearrangement joins TRBV10-3 to TRBJ1-4; possible D gene TRBD1, 5 bases. CDR3 amino acids: CAISAGRLDDRLFF. CDR3 DNA: TGTGCCATCAGTGCGGGACGGCTGGACGATAGACTGTTTTTT.